The 3 T cell receptor beta chains below were found in one sample sequenced in a study of T cell responses to AZD1222 COVID-19 vaccine (dated by TCRdb to about 2021). The time point label corresponds to: baseline before first vaccination. The method behind the library was the immunoSEQ multiplex PCR assay. Here the immuneACCESS table is served through TCRdb, limited to in-frame sequences with V and J called. Missing clones are a known gap in these copies; in checked studies unresolved V genes cover under half, and the rest lacks a known reason. The sample includes about 140,000 clones, with 90% to 95% observed a single time. The ten largest clones add up to about 2.5% of the sample. The material was peripheral blood, obtained on day 0 of AZD1222 vaccination. These TCRs come from an adult in good health.

The V and J genes are TRBV2 and TRBJ1-3, with D perhaps TRBD1 (5 bases). Germline V CDR1 and CDR2: SNHLY, FYNNEI. This CDR3 has 12 residues. V shed 9 bases and J shed 1 base, with 7 bases lying between them. The CDR3 loop is CASGTSGNTIYF. The CDR3 region has the DNA TGTGCCAGTGGGACTTCTGGAAACACCATATATTTT.

CDR3 amino acids: CASRSPGRDRALSNQPQHF. The CDR3 DNA reads as TGTGCAAGTCGCTCCCCAGGGCGGGACAGGGCTCTTAGCAATCAGCCCCAGCATTTT. V gene TRBV12-2 combines with J gene TRBJ1-5; the table's TRBD1 call for D was not verified on the DNA. TRBV12-2 is classified as a pseudogene. The CDR3 has 19 residues.

The rearrangement uses TRBV23-1 and TRBJ2-7; TRBD2 matches 10 bases. TRBV23-1 is an ORF, and what it does is uncertain. V dropped 3 bases and J dropped 4; count of bases not matched to a gene: 6. The CDR3 covers 15 residues. CDR3 bases: TGCGCCAGCAGTCACCTAGCGGGAGTGTCATACGAGCAGTACTTC. It is translated as CASSHLAGVSYEQYF.